A selection of T cell receptor beta chains follows, all from one sample in a study of shared clonotypes between healthy human individuals. Clones were read by immunoSEQ multiplex PCR, and TCRdb kept only the in-frame ones, dropping some. The sample gives about 980,000 clones, about 80% of which show up once; about 1.5% is in the top ten. Sequenced sample: memory CD4+ T cells sorted from blood. The receptors derive from a man aged 18 to 35 in good health. Each CDR3 is given with its conserved first and last residue. A D gene is named only where the DNA matches it firmly. Size is omitted from some rows. Given values are once, few, many or a class for expanded clones.

few	.	TRBJ1-1	TRBV27	CASSVYFGKNTEAFF	TGTGCCAGCAGCGTTTATTTTGGGAAGAACACTGAAGCTTTCTTT
.	TRBD1	TRBJ2-1	TRBV11-2	CASSLRQGENNEQFF	TGTGCCAGCAGCTTACGACAGGGAGAGAACAATGAGCAGTTCTTC
once	.	TRBJ2-5	TRBV18	CASSPETQETQYF	TGTGCCAGCTCACCAGAGACCCAAGAGACCCAGTACTTC
.	.	TRBJ2-7	TRBV6-1	CASIGRASEQYF	TGTGCCAGCATCGGCAGGGCCTCCGAGCAGTACTTC
.	TRBD1	TRBJ2-6	TRBV5-6	CASSHGDRVVSGANVLTF	TGTGCCAGCAGCCACGGTGACAGGGTTGTTTCCGGGGCCAACGTCCTGACTTTC
.	.	TRBJ2-7	TRBV11-2	CASTPRRYEQYF	TGTGCCAGCACACCTAGGCGATACGAGCAGTACTTC
.	.	TRBJ2-2	TRBV7-9	CASSLGNTGELFF	TGTGCCAGCAGCTTAGGGAATACCGGGGAGCTGTTTTTT
.	.	TRBJ1-3	TRBV7-2	CASSLQPSSGNTIYF	TGTGCCAGCAGCTTACAGCCAAGCTCTGGAAACACCATATATTTT
.	.	TRBJ1-1	TRBV5-1	CASSLNIGGTEAFF	TGCGCCAGCAGCTTGAATATCGGGGGCACTGAAGCTTTCTTT
.	TRBD1	TRBJ1-4	TRBV6-5	CASSSLGTGGEKLFF	TGTGCCAGCAGTTCATTAGGGACAGGGGGTGAAAAACTGTTTTTT
.	TRBD1	TRBJ1-1	TRBV5-1	CASSQGTANTEAFF	TGCGCCAGCAGTCAAGGGACAGCGAACACTGAAGCTTTCTTT
.	.	TRBJ2-5	TRBV7-2	CASSGRLAAQETQYF	TGTGCCAGCAGCGGCCGATTAGCGGCCCAAGAGACCCAGTACTTC
few	TRBD1	TRBJ1-2	TRBV4-1	CASSLTGVDYGYTF	TGCGCCAGCAGCCTCACAGGGGTGGACTATGGCTACACCTTC
.	.	TRBJ1-6	TRBV5-8	CASSLDLGGNSPLHF	TGTGCCAGCAGCTTGGATTTGGGAGGGAATTCACCCCTCCACTTT
.	TRBD2	TRBJ2-5	TRBV9	CASSVAAGGPGETQYF	TGTGCCAGCAGCGTAGCGGCGGGGGGGCCCGGGGAGACCCAGTACTTC
.	TRBD2	TRBJ2-3	TRBV10-1	CASTGLAGGPGTDTQYF	TGCGCCAGCACCGGACTAGCGGGAGGGCCGGGCACAGATACGCAGTATTTT
.	.	TRBJ2-5	TRBV29-1	CSAAWGSGETQYF	TGCAGCGCCGCTTGGGGCTCCGGGGAGACCCAGTACTTC
few	TRBD1	TRBJ1-1	TRBV9	CASSVEPQGAKTEAFF	TGTGCCAGCAGCGTAGAACCGCAGGGGGCGAAGACTGAAGCTTTCTTT
.	.	TRBJ1-1	TRBV5-1	CASSLAPGINTEAFF	TGCGCCAGCAGCTTGGCCCCAGGGATTAACACTGAAGCTTTCTTT
.	TRBD1	TRBJ1-4	TRBV5-6	CASSTGTGYSEKLFF	TGTGCCAGCAGCACCGGGACAGGGTACTCTGAAAAACTGTTTTTT
.	.	TRBJ2-7	TRBV11-3	CASSLVSQSEQYF	TGTGCCAGCAGCTTAGTATCACAGAGCGAGCAGTACTTC
.	.	TRBJ1-5	TRBV28	CASSPGAYSQPQHF	TGTGCCAGCAGCCCGGGGGCCTACAGTCAGCCCCAGCATTTT
.	.	TRBJ1-1	TRBV9	CASSGTANTEAFF	TGTGCCAGCAGCGGAACAGCGAACACTGAAGCTTTCTTT
.	.	TRBJ1-2	TRBV19	CASSIDTDGYTF	TGTGCCAGTAGTATAGACACCGATGGCTACACCTTC
once	.	TRBJ1-1	TRBV6-5	CASGIRERNTEAFF	TGTGCCAGCGGCATCAGGGAGAGGAACACTGAAGCTTTCTTT
.	TRBD1	TRBJ2-2	TRBV6-5	CASSYQGQGFGELFF	TGTGCCAGCAGTTACCAGGGACAGGGATTCGGGGAGCTGTTTTTT
.	.	TRBJ1-5	TRBV7-2	CASSTSWNQPQHF	TGTGCCAGCAGCACCAGCTGGAATCAGCCCCAGCATTTT